The following is a T cell receptor beta chain sequence with its context. The sample originates from a study of blood T cells in healthy people across ages. A J-beta primer mix and a sample-barcoded 5' primer were used in a second PCR of roughly 7 to 12 cycles. A template-switch adaptor containing 12 random nucleotides labeled each cDNA molecule. Using its own MiXCR run on the 5' RACE reads, TCRdb lists one record per CDR3 protein. The table shows hundreds of thousands of distinct CDR3 sequences, with 24% occurring only once. CDR1 and CDR2 from the germline V gene are SGHKS and YYEKEE (reference sequence). The CDR3 covers 14 residues. With 0 bases clipped from V and 2 bases from J, the junction kept 0 bases outside the gene matches. The same sample was also studied in work on T cells of mothers and their children. In that study: The donor cohort consisted of a few healthy Caucasian mothers and their six children.

Sequenced input: blood. The chain employs TRBV5-5 and TRBJ2-5; 8 bases are a match to TRBD2. The receptor was derived from a boy younger than 18 in good health. The CDR3: CASSLGLAQETQYF. CDR3 coding DNA: TGTGCCAGCAGCTTGGGACTAGCGCAAGAGACCCAGTACTTC.